This T cell receptor beta chain comes out of a study of blood T cell repertoires in COVID-19. Overall study: Acute and convalescent COVID-19 specimens originated in the United States, Italy and Spain. The cDNA or gDNA used as material had been derived from T cells, B-cell-depleted T cells, or PBMCs.

Germline CDR1 reads MDHEN; CDR2 reads SYDVKM. CDR3 length equals 14 residues. V lost 7 bases, J lost 2 bases, and 9 bases lay in between. Methods used by the authors: For nucleated cells, counts were estimated from reference gene primer amplification. TCRdb's table, derived via immunoSEQ multiplex PCR, lists solely in-frame clones and lacks some. D and trimming were read from the DNA, whereas the V and J calls and clone size are those reported in that table. Of some 200,000 clones listed, approximately 87% were seen once; the top ten hold approximately 3.1%. The sample was PBMCs or T cells enriched from blood (not recorded which). The TCR originated in a woman aged 45-60 years in a cohort exposed to, infected with or recovered from COVID-19 (not recorded which). The chain couples TRBV28 to TRBJ1-6; D unclear. The CDR3 coding sequence is TGTGCCAGCATCCGAGGAACCTATAATTCACCCCTCCACTTT. The encoded protein is CASIRGTYNSPLHF.